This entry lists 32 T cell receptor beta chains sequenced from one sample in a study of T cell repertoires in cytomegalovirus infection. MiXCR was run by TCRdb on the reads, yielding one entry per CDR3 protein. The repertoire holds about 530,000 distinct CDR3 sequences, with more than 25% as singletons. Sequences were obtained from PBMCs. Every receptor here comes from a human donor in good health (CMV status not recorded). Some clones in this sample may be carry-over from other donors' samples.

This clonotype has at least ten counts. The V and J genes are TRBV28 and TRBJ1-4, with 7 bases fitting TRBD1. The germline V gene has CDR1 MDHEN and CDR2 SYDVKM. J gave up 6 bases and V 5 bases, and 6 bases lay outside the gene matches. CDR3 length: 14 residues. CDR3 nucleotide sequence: TGTGCCAGCAGTACCCCGACAGGGTATGAAAAACTGTTTTTT. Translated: CASSTPTGYEKLFF.

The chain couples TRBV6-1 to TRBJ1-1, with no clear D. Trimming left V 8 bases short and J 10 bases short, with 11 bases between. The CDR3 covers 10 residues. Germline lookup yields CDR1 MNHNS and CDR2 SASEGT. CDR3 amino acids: CASGPARAFF. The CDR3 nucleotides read TGTGCCAGCGGTCCAGCAAGAGCTTTCTTT.

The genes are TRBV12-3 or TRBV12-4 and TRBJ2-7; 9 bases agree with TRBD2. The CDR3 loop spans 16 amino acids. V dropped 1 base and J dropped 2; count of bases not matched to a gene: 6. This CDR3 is CASSLVLAGDAYEQYF. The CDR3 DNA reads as TGTGCCAGCAGTTTAGTGTTAGCGGGAGATGCCTACGAGCAGTACTTC.

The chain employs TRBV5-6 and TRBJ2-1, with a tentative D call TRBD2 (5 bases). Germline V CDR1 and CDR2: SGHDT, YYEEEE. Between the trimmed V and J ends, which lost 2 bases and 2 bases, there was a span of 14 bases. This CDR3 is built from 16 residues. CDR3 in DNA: TGTGCCAGCAGCTTAAAAAGCGGCCTAACCTACAATGAGCAGTTCTTC. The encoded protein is CASSLKSGLTYNEQFF.

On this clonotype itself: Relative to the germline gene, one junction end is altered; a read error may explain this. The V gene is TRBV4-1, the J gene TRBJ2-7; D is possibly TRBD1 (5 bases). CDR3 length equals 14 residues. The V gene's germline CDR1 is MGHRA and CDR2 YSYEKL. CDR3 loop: CASSQEDSPYEQYF. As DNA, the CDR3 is TGTGCCAGCAGCCAGGAAGACAGTCCCTACGAGCAGTACTTC.

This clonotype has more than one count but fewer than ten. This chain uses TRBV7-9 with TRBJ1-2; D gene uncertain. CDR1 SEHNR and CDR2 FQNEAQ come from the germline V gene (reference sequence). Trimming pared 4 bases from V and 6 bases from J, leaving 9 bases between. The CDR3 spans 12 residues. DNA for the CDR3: TGTGCCAGCAGCTCTTACTCTGATGGCTACACCTTC. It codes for CASSSYSDGYTF.

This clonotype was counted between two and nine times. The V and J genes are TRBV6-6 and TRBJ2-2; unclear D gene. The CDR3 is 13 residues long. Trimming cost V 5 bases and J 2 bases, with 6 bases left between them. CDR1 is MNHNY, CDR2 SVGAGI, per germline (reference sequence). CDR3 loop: CASSHLNTGELFF. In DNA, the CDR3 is TGTGCCAGCAGTCACCTCAACACCGGGGAGCTGTTTTTT.

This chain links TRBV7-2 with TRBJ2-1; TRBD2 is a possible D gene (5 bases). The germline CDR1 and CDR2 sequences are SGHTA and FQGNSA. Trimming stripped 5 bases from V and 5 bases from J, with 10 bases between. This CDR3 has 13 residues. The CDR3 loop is CASSDKRDNEQFF. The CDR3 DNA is TGTGCCAGCAGCGACAAGAGGGACAATGAGCAGTTCTTC.

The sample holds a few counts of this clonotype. CDR3 residues: CAISEPGGSTDTQYF. The CDR3 DNA reads as TGTGCCATCAGTGAGCCTGGGGGGAGCACAGATACGCAGTATTTT. This chain joins TRBV10-3 and TRBJ2-3; D might be TRBD2 (6 bases). Deletions cut 2 bases from V and 0 bases from J, with 9 bases between. CDR3 length: 15 residues. CDR1 is ENHRY and CDR2 is SYGVKD in the germline V gene.

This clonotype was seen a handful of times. CDR3 sequence reads: CAGAPSGEQFF. The CDR3 region has the DNA TGTGCCGGCGCGCCGAGCGGTGAGCAGTTCTTC. The rearrangement links TRBV7-9 to TRBJ2-1; D is possibly TRBD2 (5 bases). This CDR3 is built from 11 residues. V lost 11 bases and J 9 bases, leaving 14 bases between the germline ends. Per germline, CDR1 SEHNR and CDR2 FQNEAQ (reference sequence).

The CDR3 region has the DNA TGTGCCAGCAGCCCCCGACTAGCGGGAGTATCGGGGGAGCTGTTTTTT. Amino acids: CASSPRLAGVSGELFF. V and J are TRBV9 and TRBJ2-2; 12 bases fit TRBD2. Germline CDR1 is SGDLS and CDR2 is YYNGEE. The CDR3 extends over 16 amino acids. V shed 4 bases and J 8 bases; nucleotides not matched to a gene: 9.

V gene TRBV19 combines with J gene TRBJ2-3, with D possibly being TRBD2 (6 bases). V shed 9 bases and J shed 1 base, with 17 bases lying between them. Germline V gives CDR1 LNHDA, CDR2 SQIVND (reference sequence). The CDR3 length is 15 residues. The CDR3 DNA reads TGTGCCAGCCGCGGGGACGGGAGCGGCACAGATACGCAGTATTTT. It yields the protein CASRGDGSGTDTQYF.

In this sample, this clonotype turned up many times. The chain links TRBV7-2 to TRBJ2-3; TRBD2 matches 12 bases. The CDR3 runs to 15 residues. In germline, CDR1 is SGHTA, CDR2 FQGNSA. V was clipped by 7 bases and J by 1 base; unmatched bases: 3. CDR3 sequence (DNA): TGTGCCAGCACCTCTAGCGGGAGGGGCACAGATACGCAGTATTTT. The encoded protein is CASTSSGRGTDTQYF.

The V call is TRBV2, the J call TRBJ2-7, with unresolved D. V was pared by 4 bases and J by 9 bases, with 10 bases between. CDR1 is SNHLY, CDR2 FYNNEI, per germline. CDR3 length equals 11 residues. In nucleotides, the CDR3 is TGTGCCAGCAGTGTATTGGGTGGGCAGTACGTC. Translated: CASSVLGGQYV.

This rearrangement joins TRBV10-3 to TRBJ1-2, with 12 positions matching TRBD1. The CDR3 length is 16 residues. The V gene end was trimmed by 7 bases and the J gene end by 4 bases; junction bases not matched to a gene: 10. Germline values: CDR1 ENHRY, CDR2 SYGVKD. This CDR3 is CAITPGQGARTYGYTF. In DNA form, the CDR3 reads TGTGCCATCACTCCGGGACAGGGGGCGAGGACCTATGGCTACACCTTC.

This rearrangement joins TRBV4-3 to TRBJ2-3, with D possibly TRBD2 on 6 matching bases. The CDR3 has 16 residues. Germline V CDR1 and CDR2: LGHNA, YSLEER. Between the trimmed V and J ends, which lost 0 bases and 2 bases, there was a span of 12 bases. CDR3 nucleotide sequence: TGCGCCAGCAGCCAAGATTGGCGGGGAAACACAGATACGCAGTATTTT. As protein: CASSQDWRGNTDTQYF.

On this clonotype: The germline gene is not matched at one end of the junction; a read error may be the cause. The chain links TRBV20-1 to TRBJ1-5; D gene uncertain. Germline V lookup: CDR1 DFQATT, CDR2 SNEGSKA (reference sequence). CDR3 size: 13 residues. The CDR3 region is CSARDRENQPQHF. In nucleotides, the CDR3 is TGCAGTGCCAGAGATCGGGAAAATCAGCCCCAGCATTTT.

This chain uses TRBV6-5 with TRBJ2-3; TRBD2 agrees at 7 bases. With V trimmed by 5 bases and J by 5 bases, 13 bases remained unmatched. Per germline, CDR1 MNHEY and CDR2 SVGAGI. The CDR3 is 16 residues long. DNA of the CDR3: TGTGCCAGCAGTCCCCCGGACGGAGGGACTATAGATACGCAGTATTTT. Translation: CASSPPDGGTIDTQYF.

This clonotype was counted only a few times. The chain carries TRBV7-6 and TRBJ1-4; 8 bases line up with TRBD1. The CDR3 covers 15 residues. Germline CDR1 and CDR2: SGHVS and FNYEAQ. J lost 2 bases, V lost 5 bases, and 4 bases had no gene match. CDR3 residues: CASSLRTGTNEKLFF. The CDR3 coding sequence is TGTGCCAGCAGCCTCCGGACAGGGACTAATGAAAAACTGTTTTTT.

The CDR3 loop is CASRGGGRAGAGELFF. In DNA form, the CDR3 reads TGTGCCAGCCGTGGCGGCGGGAGGGCCGGAGCCGGGGAGCTGTTTTTT. The V gene is TRBV6-2 or TRBV6-3, the J gene TRBJ2-2; 9 bases fit TRBD2. The trim removed 8 bases at V and 6 bases at J, leaving 13 bases unmatched. This CDR3 has 16 residues. Germline-derived CDR1 and CDR2 are MNHEY and SVGEGT.

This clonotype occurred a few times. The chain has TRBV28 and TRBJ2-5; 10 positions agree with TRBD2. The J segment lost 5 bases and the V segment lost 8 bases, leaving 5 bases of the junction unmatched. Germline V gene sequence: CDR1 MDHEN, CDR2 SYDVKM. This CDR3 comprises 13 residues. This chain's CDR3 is CASGAGGPETQYF. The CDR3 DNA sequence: TGTGCCAGCGGAGCGGGAGGGCCGGAGACCCAGTACTTC. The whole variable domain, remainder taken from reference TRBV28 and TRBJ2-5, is DVKVTQSSRYLVKRTGEKVFLECVQDMDHENMFWYRQDPGLGLRLIYFSYDVKMKEKGDIPEGYSVSREKKERFSLILESASTNQTSMYLCASGAGGPETQYFGPGTRLLVL.

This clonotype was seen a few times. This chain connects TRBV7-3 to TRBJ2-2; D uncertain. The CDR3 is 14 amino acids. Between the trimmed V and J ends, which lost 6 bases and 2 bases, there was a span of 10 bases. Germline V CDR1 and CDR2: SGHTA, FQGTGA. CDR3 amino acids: CASRNSGNTGELFF. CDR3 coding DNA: TGTGCCAGCAGGAATAGTGGAAACACCGGGGAGCTGTTTTTT.

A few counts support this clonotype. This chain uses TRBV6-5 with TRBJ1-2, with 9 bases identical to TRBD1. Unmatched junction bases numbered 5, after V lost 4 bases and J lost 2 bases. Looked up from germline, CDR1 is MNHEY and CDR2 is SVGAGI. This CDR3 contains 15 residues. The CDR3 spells CASSFAQGANYGYTF. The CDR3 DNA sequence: TGTGCCAGCAGTTTCGCACAGGGGGCGAACTATGGCTACACCTTC.

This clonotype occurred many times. This chain's CDR3 is CASSDTGVGKNIQYF. The CDR3 DNA reads as TGTGCCAGCAGTGACACAGGGGTAGGCAAAAACATTCAGTACTTC. The V and J genes are TRBV6-1 and TRBJ2-4; 7 bases align to TRBD1. This CDR3 is built from 15 residues. Germline CDR1 and CDR2: MNHNS and SASEGT. V trimming: 3 bases; J trimming: 3 bases; junction bases outside the gene matches: 5.

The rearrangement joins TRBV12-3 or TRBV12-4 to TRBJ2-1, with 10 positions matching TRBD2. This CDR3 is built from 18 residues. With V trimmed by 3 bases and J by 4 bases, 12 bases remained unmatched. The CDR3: CASSLELAGGRNYNEQFF. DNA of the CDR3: TGTGCCAGCAGTTTGGAATTAGCGGGAGGCCGAAATTACAATGAGCAGTTCTTC.

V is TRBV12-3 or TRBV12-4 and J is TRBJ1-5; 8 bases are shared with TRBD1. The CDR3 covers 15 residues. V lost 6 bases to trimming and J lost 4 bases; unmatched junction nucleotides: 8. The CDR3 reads CASRPTGQGNQPQHF. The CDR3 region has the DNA TGTGCCAGCAGACCCACCGGACAGGGAAATCAGCCCCAGCATTTT.

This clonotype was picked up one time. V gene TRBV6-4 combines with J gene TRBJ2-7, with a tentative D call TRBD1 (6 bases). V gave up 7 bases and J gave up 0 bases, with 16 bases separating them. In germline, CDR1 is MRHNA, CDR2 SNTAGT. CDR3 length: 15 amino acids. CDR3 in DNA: TGTGCCAGCACTCCACAGGGTAACGACTCCTACGAGCAGTACGTC. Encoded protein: CASTPQGNDSYEQYV.

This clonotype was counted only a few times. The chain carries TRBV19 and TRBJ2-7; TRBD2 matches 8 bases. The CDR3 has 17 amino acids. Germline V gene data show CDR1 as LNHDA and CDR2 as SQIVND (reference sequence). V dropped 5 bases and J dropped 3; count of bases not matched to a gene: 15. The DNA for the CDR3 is TGTGCCAGTAGTCCCAGCCCCCTAGCGGGTCAACTCTACGAGCAGTACTTC. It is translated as CASSPSPLAGQLYEQYF.

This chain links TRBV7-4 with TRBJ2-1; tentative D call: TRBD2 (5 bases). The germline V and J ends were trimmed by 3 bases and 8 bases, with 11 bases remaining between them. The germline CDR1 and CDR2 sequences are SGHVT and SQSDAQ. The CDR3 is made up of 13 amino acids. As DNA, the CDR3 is TGTGCCAGCAGCTTCAGCAGCGGTGATGAGCAGTTCTTC. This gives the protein CASSFSSGDEQFF.

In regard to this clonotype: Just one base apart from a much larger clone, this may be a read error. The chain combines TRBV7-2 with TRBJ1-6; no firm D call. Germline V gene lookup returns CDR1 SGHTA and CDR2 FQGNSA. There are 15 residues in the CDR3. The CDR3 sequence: CASSLGVGNNSPLPF. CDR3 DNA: TGTGCCAGCAGCTTAGGCGTAGGGAATAATTCACCCCTCCCCTTT.

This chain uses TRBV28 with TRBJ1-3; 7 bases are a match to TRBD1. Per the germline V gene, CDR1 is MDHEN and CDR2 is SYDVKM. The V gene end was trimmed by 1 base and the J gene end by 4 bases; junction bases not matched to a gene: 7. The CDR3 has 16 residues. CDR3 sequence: CASSLSPQGGGNTIYF. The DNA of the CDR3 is TGTGCCAGCAGTTTATCCCCTCAGGGGGGAGGAAACACCATATATTTT. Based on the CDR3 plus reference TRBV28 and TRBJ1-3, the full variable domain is DVKVTQSSRYLVKRTGEKVFLECVQDMDHENMFWYRQDPGLGLRLIYFSYDVKMKEKGDIPEGYSVSREKKERFSLILESASTNQTSMYLCASSLSPQGGGNTIYFGEGSWLTVV.

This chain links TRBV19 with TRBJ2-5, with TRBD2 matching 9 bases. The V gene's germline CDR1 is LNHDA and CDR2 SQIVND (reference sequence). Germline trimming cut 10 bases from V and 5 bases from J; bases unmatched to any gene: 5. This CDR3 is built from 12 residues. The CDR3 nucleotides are TGTGCCACCCATGCGGGAGGGGAGACCCAGTACTTC. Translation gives CATHAGGETQYF.